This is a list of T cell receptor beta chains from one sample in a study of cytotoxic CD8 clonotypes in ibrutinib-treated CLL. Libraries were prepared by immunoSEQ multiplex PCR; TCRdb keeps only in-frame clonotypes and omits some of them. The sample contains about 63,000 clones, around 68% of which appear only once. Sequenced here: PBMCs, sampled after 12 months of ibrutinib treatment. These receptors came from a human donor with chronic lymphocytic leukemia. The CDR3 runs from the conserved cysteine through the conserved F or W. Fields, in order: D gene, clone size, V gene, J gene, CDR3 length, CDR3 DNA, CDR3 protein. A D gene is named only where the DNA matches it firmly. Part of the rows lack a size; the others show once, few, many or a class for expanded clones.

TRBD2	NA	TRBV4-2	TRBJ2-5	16	TGTGCCAGCAGCCAGGCGCTGAGGCGGGAGGGAGAGACCCAGTACTTC	CASSQALRREGETQYF
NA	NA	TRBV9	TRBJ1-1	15	TGTGCCAGCAGCGTAGGTGTGGGCGCGGACACTGAAGCTTTCTTT	CASSVGVGADTEAFF
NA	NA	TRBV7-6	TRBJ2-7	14	TGTGCCAGCAGCTTAGGAGGTCGGCGCTACGAGCAGTACTTC	CASSLGGRRYEQYF
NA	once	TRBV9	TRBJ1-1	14	TGTGCCAGCAGCGCACAGGGAGTCGGCACTGAAGCTTTCTTT	CASSAQGVGTEAFF
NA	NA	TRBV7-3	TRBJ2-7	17	TGTGCCAGCAGCCCAAAAGCCCCTCGGTGGGGACGGTGGGAGCAGTACTTC	CASSPKAPRWGRWEQYF
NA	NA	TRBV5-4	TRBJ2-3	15	TGTGCCAGCAGCTTAAGCATATCGAGCACAGATACGCAGTATTTT	CASSLSISSTDTQYF
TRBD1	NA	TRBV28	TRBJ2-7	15	TGTGCCAGCAGTTGGCCGGGGCAGGGGGCAGGAGAGCAGTACTTC	CASSWPGQGAGEQYF
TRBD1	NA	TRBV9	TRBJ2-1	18	TGTGCCAGCAGCGTATTGGTGCGGGACAGGGTCCACTACAATGAGCAGTTCTTC	CASSVLVRDRVHYNEQFF
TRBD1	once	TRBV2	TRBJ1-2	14	TGTGCCAGCAATTTAGGACAGGGACTCTATGGCTACACCTTC	CASNLGQGLYGYTF
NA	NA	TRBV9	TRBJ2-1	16	TGTGCCAGCAGCTCCCTTCCGGCGGGATTCCACAATGAGCAGTTCTTC	CASSSLPAGFHNEQFF
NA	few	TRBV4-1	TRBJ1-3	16	TGCGCCAGCAGCCACAGCGGACAGAGCTCTGGAAACACCATATATTTT	CASSHSGQSSGNTIYF
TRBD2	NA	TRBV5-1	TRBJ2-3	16	TGCGCCAGCAGCTTGGTTCCAGCGGGAGGTTCAGATACGCAGTATTTT	CASSLVPAGGSDTQYF
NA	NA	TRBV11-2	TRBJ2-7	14	TGTGCCAGCAGCTCCCGAGACACCCTCTACGAGCAGTACTTC	CASSSRDTLYEQYF
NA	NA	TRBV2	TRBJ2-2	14	TGTGCCAGCAGCGCTCAGGAGGAGGTCGGGGAGCTGTTTTTT	CASSAQEEVGELFF
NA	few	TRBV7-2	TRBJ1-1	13	TGTGCCAGCAGCCTCAGGGAGGGCACTGAAGCTTTCTTT	CASSLREGTEAFF
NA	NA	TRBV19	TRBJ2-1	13	TGTGCCAGTAAATTCAGAGGCGGCGATGAGCAGTTCTTC	CASKFRGGDEQFF
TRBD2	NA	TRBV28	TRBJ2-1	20	TGTGCCAGCAGTTCCCAAGACCTCGTGCGGGAGAAAAGCTCCTACAATGAGCAGTTCTTC	CASSSQDLVREKSSYNEQFF
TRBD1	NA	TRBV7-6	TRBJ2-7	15	TGTGCCAGCAGCTTAGTTCGGGACAGCAACTACGAGCAGTACTTC	CASSLVRDSNYEQYF
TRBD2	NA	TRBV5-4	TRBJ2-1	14	TGTGCCAGCAGCTACGGGACTAACAGCAATGAGCAGTTCTTC	CASSYGTNSNEQFF
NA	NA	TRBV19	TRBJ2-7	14	TGTGCCAGTAGTAGGGCTAGCGACTCCTACGAGCAGTACTTC	CASSRASDSYEQYF
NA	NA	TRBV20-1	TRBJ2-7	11	TGCAGTGCTAGCGATAACTACGAGCAGTACTTC	CSASDNYEQYF
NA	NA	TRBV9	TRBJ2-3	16	TGTGCCAGCAGCGTAGAAGGGGCATCTAGCACAGATACGCAGTATTTT	CASSVEGASSTDTQYF
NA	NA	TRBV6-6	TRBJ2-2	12	TGTGCCAGCAGTTACTCCGGCGGGGAGCTGTTTTTT	CASSYSGGELFF
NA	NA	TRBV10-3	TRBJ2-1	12	TGTGCCATCAGGGGGCTGAACAATGAGCAGTTCTTC	CAIRGLNNEQFF
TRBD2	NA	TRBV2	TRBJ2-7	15	TGTGCCGTAGGGACTAGCGGGAGGAGTTCCTACGAGCAGTACTTC	CAVGTSGRSSYEQYF
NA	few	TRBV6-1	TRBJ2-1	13	TGTGCCAGCAGTGGTGAAGGGTACCATGAGCAGTTCTTC	CASSGEGYHEQFF
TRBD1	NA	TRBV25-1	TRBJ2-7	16	TGTGCCAGCAGTGAATCAGGGGGACAGAGCTCCTACGAGCAGTACTTC	CASSESGGQSSYEQYF
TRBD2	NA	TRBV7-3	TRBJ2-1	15	TGTGCCAGCAGCTTAACTAGCGGGAGCGTCCATGAGCAGTTCTTC	CASSLTSGSVHEQFF
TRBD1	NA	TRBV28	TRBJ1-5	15	TGTGCCAGCACTACAGGGGGAGGGTCCGAGCAGCCCCAGCATTTT	CASTTGGGSEQPQHF